This T cell receptor (beta chain) was found in a study of T cells in Graves' hyperthyroidism and ophthalmopathy. Points from the study as a whole: Most expanded thyroid clonotypes above 0.001 also appeared in blood.

TCR beta CDR3 region amplification was performed from RNA transcripts. Primed by the HTBI set, a first-round RT-PCR was run on the TCR CDR3. Each CDR3 protein is one row after TCRdb ran MiXCR on the multiplex PCR reads. The sample contains 300,000 to 450,000 distinct CDR3 sequences, 15% to 18% of which appear only once. A word on this clonotype: The target antigen is unknown.

Germline loops: CDR1 SGHTA, CDR2 FQGNSA. The CDR3 contains 14 residues. Trimming took 5 bases from V and 7 from J, leaving 15 bases between them. Sequencing was performed on blood. The TCR sequence derives from a young woman with Graves' hyperthyroidism that later progressed to Graves' ophthalmopathy. The genes are TRBV7-2 and TRBJ1-5; weak D call: TRBD1 (6 bases). CDR3 loop: CASSHAQGYQPQHF. As DNA, the CDR3 is TGTGCCAGCAGCCATGCTCAGGGGTACCAGCCCCAGCATTTT. Filled out from reference TRBV7-2 and TRBJ1-5, the complete variable domain reads GAGVSQSPSNKVTEKGKDVELRCDPISGHTALYWYRQSLGQGLEFLIYFQGNSAPDKSGLPSDRFSAERTGGSVSTLTIQRTQQEDSAVYLCASSHAQGYQPQHFGDGTRLSIL.